The 22 T cell receptor beta chains listed next were all sequenced from one sample in a study of blood T cell repertoires in COVID-19 (dated by TCRdb to 2019 to 2021). Preparation of the library involved the immunoSEQ multiplex PCR assay. Sourced from immuneACCESS, this table was stored by TCRdb with only in-frame sequences that have V and J called. A share of the clones is absent; for the studies checked, an unresolved V gene accounts for under half, and the remainder has no known explanation. Here the sample has under 120,000 clones; more than 80% occur a single time. Approximately 30% of the sample rests with the top ten. Sequencing was performed on peripheral blood. Receptors were obtained from a woman aged 80 or over with acute or convalescent COVID-19.

This clone appeared a few times. This rearrangement joins TRBV7-3 to TRBJ2-3, with 8 nucleotides matching TRBD1. Germline V gives CDR1 SGHTA, CDR2 FQGTGA. This CDR3 has 15 residues. The junction had 3 bases not matched to a gene; V was cut back by 2 bases and J by 2 bases. CDR3 DNA: TGTGCCAGCAGCTTAGCGGGACAGGACACAGATACGCAGTATTTT. It yields the protein CASSLAGQDTDTQYF.

This clone was observed a few times. The rearrangement links TRBV18 to TRBJ2-7, with TRBD1 as a possible D gene (7 bases). Trimming stripped 4 bases from V and 6 bases from J, with 13 bases between. This CDR3 region has 13 residues. Germline assignment: CDR1 KGHSH and CDR2 LQKENI. Here the CDR3 DNA reads TGTGCCAGCTCACTTAACAGGGGAGGCGAGCAGTACTTC. Translated, it gives CASSLNRGGEQYF.

This clone was observed once. The genes are TRBV7-6 and TRBJ2-1; possibly TRBD2 for D (6 bases). V lost 7 bases, J lost 2 bases, and 18 bases lay in between. CDR3 size: 16 residues. Germline-derived CDR1 and CDR2 are SGHVS and FNYEAQ. The CDR3 is CASTPGGAYTYNEQFF. The CDR3, as DNA: TGTGCCAGCACCCCGGGCGGGGCCTACACCTACAATGAGCAGTTCTTC.

CDR3 sequence (DNA): TGTGCCAGCTCACCCGGACGGGGGATCCCCAATCAGCCCCAGCATTTT. Its protein is CASSPGRGIPNQPQHF. This sequence joins TRBV18 and TRBJ1-5, with a weak D call TRBD1 (5 bases). The germline V gene encodes CDR1 KGHSH and CDR2 LQKENI. Trimming took off 3 bases at V and 3 bases at J, with 15 bases between the two ends. There are 16 residues in the CDR3. The full variable domain, its missing parts supplied by reference TRBV18 and TRBJ1-5, is NAGVMQNPRHLVRRRGQEARLRCSPMKGHSHVYWYRQLPEEGLKFMVYLQKENIIDESGMPKERFSAEFPKEGPSILRIQQVVRGDSAAYFCASSPGRGIPNQPQHFGDGTRLSIL.

The chain is built from TRBV9 and TRBJ2-7, with D perhaps matching TRBD2 (5 bases). Germline CDR1 SGDLS, CDR2 YYNGEE. The length of the CDR3 is 15 residues. V lost 3 bases and J lost 0, with 13 bases in between. CDR3 loop: CASSANVGSSYEQYF. CDR3 bases: TGTGCCAGCAGCGCAAATGTTGGGAGCTCCTACGAGCAGTACTTC. Based on the CDR3 plus reference TRBV9 and TRBJ2-7, the full variable domain is DSGVTQTPKHLITATGQRVTLRCSPRSGDLSVYWYQQSLDQGLQFLIQYYNGEERAKGNILERFSAQQFPDLHSELNLSSLELGDSALYFCASSANVGSSYEQYFGPGTRLTVT.

This sequence joins TRBV28 and TRBJ1-5; D not resolved. The CDR3 consists of 15 residues. V shed 7 bases and J shed 7 bases, with 20 bases lying between them. The germline gives CDR1 MDHEN, CDR2 SYDVKM. CDR3 DNA: TGTGCCAGCACGCAGAGGTGGGTAGGCGGGCAGCCCCAGCATTTT. Translated: CASTQRWVGGQPQHF.

The rearrangement uses TRBV19 and TRBJ1-5; a weak D match, TRBD1 (5 bases). V shed 7 bases and J shed 1 base, with 14 bases lying between them. Germline CDR1 LNHDA, CDR2 SQIVND (reference sequence). This CDR3 comprises 15 residues. CDR3 protein: CASNRGVWSNQPQHF. The CDR3 DNA is TGTGCCAGTAACCGGGGGGTGTGGAGCAATCAGCCCCAGCATTTT.

The chain is built from TRBV30 and TRBJ1-2; 7 bases agree with TRBD1. The CDR3 has 15 residues. Losses at the gene ends were 4 bases for V and 6 bases for J; bases not matched to a gene: 14. Germline V CDR1 and CDR2: GTSNPN, SVGIG (reference sequence). The CDR3, as DNA: TGTGCCTGGAAGAAGACAGGGCTTATGACCAATGGCTACACCTTC. Amino acid sequence: CAWKKTGLMTNGYTF.

This chain connects TRBV19 to TRBJ1-5; the D gene is possibly TRBD1 (5 bases). From germline, CDR1 is LNHDA and CDR2 SQIVND (reference sequence). This CDR3 is 14 amino acids long. V lost 7 bases, J lost 1 base, and 11 bases lay in between. CDR3 nucleotide sequence: TGTGCCAGTATGCCAGGGCCGAGCAATCAGCCCCAGCATTTT. As protein: CASMPGPSNQPQHF.

This chain uses TRBV2 with TRBJ2-1; 8 nucleotides align to TRBD1. Per the germline V gene, CDR1 is SNHLY and CDR2 is FYNNEI. The CDR3 is 13 residues long. Unmatched junction bases numbered 7, after V lost 10 bases and J lost 5 bases. The CDR3 region has the DNA TGTGCCACGAACCCGGGACAGGACAATGAGCAGTTCTTC. The encoded protein is CATNPGQDNEQFF.

The chain carries TRBV19 and TRBJ1-6; D gene uncertain. V was shortened by 7 bases and J by 14 bases, with 15 bases between the two germline ends. The CDR3 runs to 12 residues. The germline gives CDR1 LNHDA, CDR2 SQIVND (reference sequence). The CDR3 here is CASKAHLEALHF. CDR3 DNA: TGTGCCAGTAAAGCCCACTTGGAGGCCCTCCACTTT.

The chain recombines TRBV19 with TRBJ2-3; TRBD2 agrees at 8 bases. This CDR3 region has 15 residues. Unmatched junction bases numbered 4, after V lost 5 bases and J lost 0 bases. In germline, CDR1 is LNHDA, CDR2 SQIVND (reference sequence). The CDR3 DNA reads TGTGCCAGTAGTTCCGGGACTAGAAGCACAGATACGCAGTATTTT. Amino acids: CASSSGTRSTDTQYF.

The chain uses TRBV12-3 or TRBV12-4 and TRBJ2-7; 13 positions agree with TRBD2. This CDR3 comprises 13 residues. V shed 3 bases and J 12 bases; nucleotides not matched to a gene: 5. CDR3 region: CASSFSTSGGRYF. The DNA of the CDR3 is TGTGCCAGCAGTTTTTCGACTAGCGGGGGGAGGTACTTC.

The chain links TRBV5-1 to TRBJ2-2; D unclear. V lost 1 base and J 2 bases, leaving 9 bases between the germline ends. This CDR3 spans 15 amino acids. Germline lookup yields CDR1 SGHRS and CDR2 YFSETQ. CDR3 DNA: TGCGCCAGCAGCTTGTGGAGATCTAACACCGGGGAGCTGTTTTTT. It yields the protein CASSLWRSNTGELFF.

V is TRBV7-9 and J is TRBJ2-2, with D perhaps TRBD1 (6 bases). The CDR3 is 19 amino acids. Germline loops: CDR1 SEHNR, CDR2 FQNEAQ (reference sequence). Between the trimmed V and J ends, which lost 5 bases and 3 bases, there was a span of 25 bases. In DNA form, the CDR3 reads TGTGCCAGCAGCCAGACTCTCCCATACAGGGTGGGATACACCGGGGAGCTGTTTTTT. Protein sequence: CASSQTLPYRVGYTGELFF.

This chain uses TRBV6-2 or TRBV6-3 with TRBJ2-3; the match to TRBD1 covers 7 bases. Trimming removed 2 bases from V and 3 bases from J; junction bases left unmatched: 8. Germline V CDR1 and CDR2: MNHEY, SVGEGT. This CDR3 comprises 16 residues. The CDR3 DNA is TGTGCCAGCAGTTACCGTGACAGGGATTTTACAGATACGCAGTATTTT. Its protein is CASSYRDRDFTDTQYF.

This chain joins TRBV7-2 and TRBJ1-1, with TRBD1 matching 7 bases. The CDR3 spans 14 residues. V shed 3 bases, J shed 4 bases, and the junction held 5 bases outside the gene matches. The V gene's germline CDR1 is SGHTA and CDR2 FQGNSA. CDR3 coding DNA: TGTGCCAGCAGCTTGACAGGGTACGGCACTGAAGCTTTCTTT. Translating gives CASSLTGYGTEAFF.

This clone was seen once. The V call is TRBV6-5, the J call TRBJ1-2; D remains unclear. This CDR3 has 11 residues. Germline V lookup: CDR1 MNHEY, CDR2 SVGAGI. Trimming shortened V by 8 bases and J by 7 bases, and 11 bases separated the two germline ends. The CDR3: CASLAGPGYTF. CDR3 coding DNA: TGTGCCAGCCTTGCAGGCCCTGGCTACACCTTC.

The J gene is TRBJ2-3, the V gene TRBV7-9, with 7 bases identical to TRBD2. The CDR3 length is 15 residues. Looked up from germline, CDR1 is SEHNR and CDR2 is FQNEAQ (reference sequence). J gave up 2 bases and V 1 base, and 3 bases lay outside the gene matches. CDR3 DNA sequence: TGTGCCAGCAGCTTAGTGCGGGGGATCACAGATACGCAGTATTTT. Protein: CASSLVRGITDTQYF.

The rearrangement joins TRBV6-2 or TRBV6-3 to TRBJ2-3, with 11 bases aligning to TRBD2. Losses at the gene ends were 6 bases for V and 2 bases for J; bases not matched to a gene: 16. Germline V CDR1 and CDR2: MNHEY, SVGEGT. The CDR3 runs 19 residues. The CDR3 region has the DNA TGTGCCAGCAGCAGACTAGCGGGGACACCCACTGTCGACACAGATACGCAGTATTTT. Translation gives CASSRLAGTPTVDTDTQYF.

The genes are TRBV25-1 and TRBJ2-5; no firm D call. The CDR3 spans 11 residues. CDR1 is MGHDK, CDR2 SYGVNS, per germline. Trimming stripped 1 base from V and 7 bases from J, with 4 bases between. CDR3 nucleotides: TGTGCCAGCAGTGAATCGGGGACCCAGTACTTC. Its protein is CASSESGTQYF. Complete variable domain (other parts from reference TRBV25-1 and TRBJ2-5): EADIYQTPRYLVIGTGKKITLECSQTMGHDKMYWYQQDPGMELHLIHYSYGVNSTEKGDLSSESTVSRIRTEHFPLTLESARPSHTSQYLCASSESGTQYFGPGTRLLVL.

The J gene is TRBJ2-7, the V gene TRBV10-2, with TRBD1 as a possible D gene (5 bases). The germline gives CDR1 WSHSY, CDR2 SAAADI. The CDR3 length is 16 residues. Trimming took off 2 bases at V and 0 bases at J, with 14 bases between the two ends. The CDR3 nucleotides are TGCGCCAGCAGTGAGGCAAACAGGCCCAGCTCCTACGAGCAGTACTTC. This gives the protein CASSEANRPSSYEQYF.